This TCR beta chain was captured by sequencing in a study of regulatory T cells in long-lasting Graves disease (dated by TCRdb to the early 2020s). Background for the entire study: Patients with newly diagnosed Graves' disease had been on antithyroid drugs for under 3 months. A total of some 35 samples underwent TCR sequencing, from about 13 patients with persistent Graves' disease and about 20 patients with newly diagnosed Graves' disease. Peripheral blood TCR sequencing and RNA sequencing compared persistent Graves' disease patients with newly diagnosed Graves' disease patients. The study was registered as a clinical trial and conducted in China.

The library was built by means of multiplex PCR. These reads were obtained on an Illumina HiSeq 4000. CDR3 regions were amplified by Arm-PCR with iRepertoire HTBI primers to construct TCR beta libraries. PCR products were gel purified before sequencing. Per the original workflow: A total of fewer than 70 TRBV and about 13 TRBJ segments were identified across samples and were used for gene usage analysis of CDR3 amino acid clonotypes. COPE and FqMerger were used to merge filtered high-quality paired reads into contigs. BLAST was used to align contigs to the IMGT TRBV, TRBD and TRBJ reference genes, and CDR3 was defined following IMGT. Any clonotype with a frequency above 0.1% was counted as a highly expanded clone. Repertoire diversity was measured by Shannon entropy, and V-J evenness by the Gini coefficient. Public clonotypes were defined as clonotypes shared by more than one individual. TCRdb passed the public sequencing reads through fastp at Q25 and MiXCR, retaining productive beta sequences. Rows matching on CDR3 protein sequence are summarized as one entry with the most common DNA and genes. Clone size and V and J calls follow TCRdb, not the original study. The sample table shows hundreds of thousands of distinct CDR3 sequences, and approximately 15% are seen once. Approximately 20% of the sample comes from the top ten.

V is shortened by 0 bases, J by 5 bases, and the region joining them spans 7 bases. As encoded in the germline V gene, CDR1 is ENHRY while CDR2 is SYGVKD. From its cysteine to its phenylalanine, the CDR3 spans 13 amino acids. CDR3 DNA is the only sequence kept; it has 39 bases, read in frame from the first base. Per the publication, the time point label means: newly diagnosed GD, antithyroid drugs for less than 3 months. For both TCR sequencing and RNA sequencing, RNA was extracted from PBMCs in TRIzol. The diagnosis of Graves' disease followed American Thyroid Association guidelines. Patients were recruited from an endocrinology department in Xi'an, China. Each patient gave 7.5 to 10 milliliters of peripheral blood, collected in an EDTA anticoagulant tube. PBMCs were isolated by Ficoll Paque Plus density gradient separation without further T cell sorting. RNA quality was checked with an Agilent 2100 Bioanalyzer and agarose gel, and concentration with a NanoDrop 2000.

Overall study results and their limits: TRBV28, TRBJ1-2 and TRBJ2-5 were preferentially used in persistent disease, while TRBV20-1 and TRBJ2-1 were favored in newly diagnosed disease. Because the primary lesion, thyroid tissue, could not be accessed, the study looked at peripheral blood alone. Lower TCR Shannon entropy and fewer highly expanded clones were observed in persistent Graves' disease patients than in newly diagnosed patients, which suggested clonal expansion. The authors noted that the small sample size was a limitation that may lower accuracy. Sequencing and analysis were restricted to the TCR beta chain. Patients with persistent disease shared more public clonotypes (around 3,000) than newly diagnosed patients did (roughly 970).

On this clonotype: Its antigen is not yet known. One base away there is no much larger clone; base qualities are not given.

The data were also submitted as part of a second study, on T cells in Graves' hyperthyroidism and ophthalmopathy. The second study also describes: Stable Graves' hyperthyroidism was defined as the absence of progression to ophthalmopathy over 18 months of follow-up. The hyperthyroidism patients were between 18 and 65 years old and newly diagnosed, with a disease duration of less than 2 months. The study excluded patients with uncontrolled infections, other autoimmune diseases, pregnancy or lactation. Diagnoses relied on clinical symptoms, serum thyroxine and TRAb, thyroid ultrasound and orbital computed tomography. For the first round of RT-PCR on the TCR CDR3, the HTBI primer set was used together with the Qiagen OneStep RT-PCR kit. Most expanded thyroid clonotypes (frequency above 0.001) were also detected in blood, suggesting blood repertoires may reflect thyroid immune responses. In cross-validation, a model built on a 13 V-J signature told ophthalmopathy apart from stable hyperthyroidism with approximately 90% sensitivity and about 81% specificity, and in testing the same model reached 80%/75%. In validation, the model predicted progression to ophthalmopathy with over 65% sensitivity and 72% to 85% specificity, a median of around six months before onset. To identify distinguishing TCR V-J signatures, a discovery cohort of about 100 patients was used, comprising 40 to 45 with Graves' ophthalmopathy and roughly 60 with stable Graves' hyperthyroidism. Whether ophthalmopathy could be predicted prospectively was tested in an independent validation cohort made up of under 20 hyperthyroidism patients plus 17 patients who later progressed to ophthalmopathy. The approximately 100 discovery patients were divided at random into training and test sets in a 7:3 ratio. Thyroid tissue and blood T-cell repertoires from roughly six Graves' hyperthyroidism patients were also compared in the study. After sampling, hyperthyroidism patients received methimazole starting at 30 mg daily, and ophthalmopathy patients received high-dose intravenous methylprednisolone. The libraries were constructed in a second round of multiplex PCR and then size-selected and purified. Libraries were sequenced paired-end with 100 bp reads on an Illumina HiSeq2000. SOAPnuke was used to process the raw data, with reads discarded if the reads contained adapters or uncalled bases, had a mean Phred below 15, or lacked an exact constant-primer or identifier match. COPE v1.2.5 was used to merge the high-quality paired reads, and each unique nucleotide sequence was defined as a clonotype. Clonotypes were aligned to IMGT TRBV, TRBD and TRBJ reference segments using MiTCR v1.1. The analysis included only V-J combinations with a frequency above 0.0001, which together covered approximately 99% of the repertoires. A TCS score was defined as the ratio of F50 (clonal expansion) to E x V (chaos), with BLOSUM62-based TCRdist applied between CDR3 peptides within each V-J. Welch's t-statistics and random forest reduced around 510 V-J features to 10 to 15, which were used in a naive Bayes classifier (R e1071). Sample size was not statistically predetermined, and blinding of investigators to group allocation was not performed. According to the paper, TCR Vbeta CDR3 sequencing was carried out on some 130 peripheral blood samples, which came from under 50 ophthalmopathy, approximately 78 hyperthyroidism and 17 progressor patients.

The TCR originated in a woman aged 25 to 39 with Graves disease. Donor details come from another sample of the same person, matched by shared clones. The V and J segments used are TRBV10-3 and TRBJ2-5; the D gene may be TRBD1 or TRBD2, since each aligns over 5 bases. Sequenced material: peripheral blood mononuclear cells (PBMCs), taken at new diagnosis, from a patient treated with antithyroid drugs. Here is the DNA: TGTGCCATCAGTGAGTCGGGGGAGGAGACCCAGTACTTC. Its translation is CAISESGEETQYF.